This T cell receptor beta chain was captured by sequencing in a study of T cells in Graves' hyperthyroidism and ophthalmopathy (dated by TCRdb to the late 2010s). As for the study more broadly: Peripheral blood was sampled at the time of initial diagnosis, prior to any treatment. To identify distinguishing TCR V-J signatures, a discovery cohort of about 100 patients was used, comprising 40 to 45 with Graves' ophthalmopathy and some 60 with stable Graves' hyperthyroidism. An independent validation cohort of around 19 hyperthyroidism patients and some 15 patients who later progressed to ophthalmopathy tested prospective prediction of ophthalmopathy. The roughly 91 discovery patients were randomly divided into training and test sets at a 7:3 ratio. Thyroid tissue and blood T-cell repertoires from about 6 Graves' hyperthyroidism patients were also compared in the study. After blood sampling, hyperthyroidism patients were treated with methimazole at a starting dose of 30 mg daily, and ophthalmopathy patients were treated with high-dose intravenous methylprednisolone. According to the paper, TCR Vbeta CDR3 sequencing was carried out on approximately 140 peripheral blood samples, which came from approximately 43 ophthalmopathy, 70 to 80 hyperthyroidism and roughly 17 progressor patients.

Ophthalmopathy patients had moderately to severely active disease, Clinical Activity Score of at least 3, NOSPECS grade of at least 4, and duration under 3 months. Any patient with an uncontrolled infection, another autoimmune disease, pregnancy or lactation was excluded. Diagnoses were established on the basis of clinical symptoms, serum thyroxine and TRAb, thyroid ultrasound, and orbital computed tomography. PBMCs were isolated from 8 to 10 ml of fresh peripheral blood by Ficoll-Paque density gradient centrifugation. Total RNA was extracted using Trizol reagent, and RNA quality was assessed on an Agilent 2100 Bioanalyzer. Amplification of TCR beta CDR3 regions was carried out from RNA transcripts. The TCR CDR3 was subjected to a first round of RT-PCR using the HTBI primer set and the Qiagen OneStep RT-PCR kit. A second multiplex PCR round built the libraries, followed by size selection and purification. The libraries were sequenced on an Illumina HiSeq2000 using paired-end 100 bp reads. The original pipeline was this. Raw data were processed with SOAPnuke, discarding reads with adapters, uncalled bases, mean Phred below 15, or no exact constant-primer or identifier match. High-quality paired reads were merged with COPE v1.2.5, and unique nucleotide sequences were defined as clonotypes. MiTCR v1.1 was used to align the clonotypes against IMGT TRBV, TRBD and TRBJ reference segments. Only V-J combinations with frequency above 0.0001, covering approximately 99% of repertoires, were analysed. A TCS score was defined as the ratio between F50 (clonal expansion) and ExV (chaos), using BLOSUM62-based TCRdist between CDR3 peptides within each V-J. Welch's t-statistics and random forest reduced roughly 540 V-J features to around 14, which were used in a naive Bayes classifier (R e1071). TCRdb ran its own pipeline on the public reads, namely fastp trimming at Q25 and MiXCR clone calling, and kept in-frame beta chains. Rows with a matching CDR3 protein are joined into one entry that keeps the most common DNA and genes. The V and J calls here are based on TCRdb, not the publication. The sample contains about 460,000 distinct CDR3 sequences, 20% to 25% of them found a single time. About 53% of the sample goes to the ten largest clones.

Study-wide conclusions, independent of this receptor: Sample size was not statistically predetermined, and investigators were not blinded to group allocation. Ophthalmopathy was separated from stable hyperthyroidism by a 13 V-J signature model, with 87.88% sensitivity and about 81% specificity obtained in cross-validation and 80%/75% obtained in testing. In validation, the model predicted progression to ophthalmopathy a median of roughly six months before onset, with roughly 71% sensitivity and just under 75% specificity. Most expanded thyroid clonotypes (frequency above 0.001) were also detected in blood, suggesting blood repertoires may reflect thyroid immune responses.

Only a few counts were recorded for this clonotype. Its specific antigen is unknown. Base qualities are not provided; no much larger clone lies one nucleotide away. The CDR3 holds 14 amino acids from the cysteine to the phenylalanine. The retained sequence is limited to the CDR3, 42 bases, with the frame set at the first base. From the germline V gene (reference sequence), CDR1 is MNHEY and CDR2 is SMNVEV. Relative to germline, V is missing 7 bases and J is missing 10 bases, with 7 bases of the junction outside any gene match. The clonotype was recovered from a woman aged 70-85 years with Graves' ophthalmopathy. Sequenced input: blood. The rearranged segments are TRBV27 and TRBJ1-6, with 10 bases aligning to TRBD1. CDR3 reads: CASTDGTGVSPLHF. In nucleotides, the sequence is TGTGCCAGCACCGATGGGACAGGGGTGTCACCCCTCCACTTT.